This TCR beta chain was sequenced in a study of cytomegalovirus exposure and HLA in healthy donors (dated by TCRdb to about 2017). Context from the whole study: An earlier analysis of roughly 500 of the donors reported roughly 300 Gb of sequence data and roughly 100 million unique TCR beta sequences from some 180 million T cells. Four or five DR-DQ haplotypes were handled as single units for association and clustering because linkage in the cohort was strong. Around 320 gigabases of sequencing data and tens of millions of unique TCR sequences were included in an early release covering around 650 HLA-typed donors. Every repertoire in the discovery cohort had been generated on one and the same sequencing platform. Besides the first cohort of around 700 subjects, a separate validation cohort made up of roughly 130 different subjects was used. Donor age, sex, ethnicity and CMV serostatus were collected together with the repertoire data. The number of typed donors differed by locus: about 620-640 for A, B, C, DRB1 and DQB1; 522 for DQA1; 606 for DPA1; and 450 to 480 for DPB1. Both class I and class II loci were covered by HLA typing, at four-digit resolution. In a later analysis, previously published TCR beta repertoires from several hundred donors were re-analyzed and high-resolution HLA genotyping was added so that TCR occurrence patterns could be studied. An earlier analysis of 587 of the donors used high-throughput TCR beta sequencing to judge whether each TCR beta V gene segment behaved as functional or pseudogenic. High-throughput TCR immunosequencing, statistical association of individual TCRs with disease status, and machine learning were combined to predict cytomegalovirus infection status. Rather than using new phenotypic data, the later analysis identified candidate immune exposures from TCR beta sequences and from how often those sequences occurred across donors. Using immunosequencing, the study profiled T cell repertoires from some 670 subjects and related those repertoires to cytomegalovirus serostatus. Among the roughly 400 genotyped donors, about 83% belonged to the genetic ancestry cluster associated with self-reported Caucasian donors. A later genetic analysis used genome-wide SNP genotypes for about 55% of the 666 donors, treating that subset as a discovery cohort. On average, 235,054 unique TCR beta nucleotide sequences were sequenced per donor among a few hundred genotyped donors of the cohort, with roughly 18% of those sequences being non-productive. The study aimed to test whether cataloging public T cell receptors could reveal signatures of past pathogen exposure.

As for this clone: Its antigen is still unknown. No quality values exist for individual bases; no much larger clone is one base distant.

Libraries were built with the immunoSEQ multiplex PCR assay. The multiplex PCR relied on a mix of 60 forward primers for TCR Vbeta segments and 13 reverse primers for TCR Jbeta segments. The CDR3 region of rearranged TCR beta genes was amplified from genomic DNA by a multiplex PCR assay. Amplified TCR beta libraries were sequenced as 87-base-pair reads on the Illumina HiSeq System. The authors' analysis ran thus. A later analysis counted 75 million to 100 million unique TCR beta chains across the 550 to 750 repertoires, and around 9.9 million of these chains were shared by at least two donors. Raw reads were error-corrected and collapsed into unique sequences by a nearest-neighbor algorithm in which closely related sequences were merged to remove PCR and sequencing errors. CDR3 sequences were aligned to IMGT reference sequences to assign V, D and J gene segments. For a sequence to be retained, a match of at least six nucleotides was required to both a V gene segment and a J gene segment. A rearrangement was called productive if the CDR3 had no stop codons and remained in frame with V and J, and every other rearrangement was called non-productive. Following IMGT convention, CDR3 was defined as the stretch from the second conserved V-encoded cysteine to the conserved J-encoded phenylalanine. The earlier analysis of 550 to 650 of the donors excluded any sequence lacking an unambiguous match to a single V gene segment. An earlier analysis of several hundred of the donors called V segments functional above 56.7% productive rearrangements and segregating when the between-donor standard deviation exceeded 5%. A statistical classification framework was developed to diagnose cytomegalovirus status using the catalog of TCR beta chain sequences. V and J gene assignment, in a later analysis, came from comparing TCR nucleotide sequences with IMGT/GENE-DB human TR gene sequences. The TCRdist pipeline was used in a later analysis to assign CDR3 sequences and most-parsimonious VDJ recombination scenarios. A later analysis defined each TCR beta chain by its CDR3 amino acid sequence plus V-gene family, and excluded reads lacking a unique V-gene family. A later analysis removed 592 highly shared, low-generation-probability nucleotide sequences to deal with suspected cross-contamination and a sequencing artifact. For each public chain, a later analysis derived a clonal expansion index from normalized ranks of inferred template counts within each repertoire. Generation probabilities in a later analysis came from a VDJ recombination model fitted to out-of-frame rearrangements, and those results were checked against IGoR. In a later analysis, hypergeometric tests were used to score TCR-TCR, TCR-HLA and TCR-CMV co-occurrence, with a repertoire-size bias correction applied to TCR pairs. False discovery rates were estimated in a later analysis by permuting HLA or CMV assignments 20 times. In a later analysis, co-occurring TCRs were grouped using DBSCAN, and TCRdist sequence similarity was added for clustering within HLA-allele-positive subsets. Repertoires with fewer than 30,000 or more than 120,000 public chains, plus five repertoires with anomalous nucleotide sharing, were excluded from co-occurrence clustering. TCRdb limited this immuneACCESS table to in-frame rearrangements with V and J called. A share of clones is missing; checked studies link under half to unresolved V genes, and the rest is unexplained. The DNA was the basis for D and trimming; V, J and clone size are from that table. The sample records some 130,000 clones, 66% of which are singletons. 1.5% to 2% of the sample lies in the top ten.

Results the study describes overall, beyond this receptor: According to the authors, the approach could potentially be generalized to other disease states and immunological phenotypes. An earlier analysis of around 600 of the donors showed that most TCR beta V segments appeared in productive rearrangements either about 87% or about 30% of the time, which broadly matched IMGT annotations. According to a later analysis, TCR association rates differed among HLA loci, with DRB1 alleles showing the most associated TCRs and HLA-C alleles showing the fewest. A later analysis found that most CMV-associated TCR beta chains appeared HLA-restricted, with HLA associations seemingly driven largely by CMV exposure. In a later genetic analysis, fewer N-insertions in productive TCRs were reported among donors in an Asian-associated ancestry cluster than the roughly 700-donor mean. Cytomegalovirus status was reported to be diagnosed by the classifier with high specificity and sensitivity in both the original and validation cohorts. CMV serostatus was the only immune exposure information available for the cohort. In a later analysis, HLA-associated TCR beta chains showed more clonal expansion and lower generation probabilities than non-associated chains that were equally common. In a later analysis, several top co-occurrence clusters were reported to appear linked to parvovirus B19, influenza, CMV and Epstein-Barr virus. Linkage disequilibrium might explain the correlated functional status among segregating V segments, but an unknown experimental factor could not be excluded. In vitro tests confirmed that a few of the cytomegalovirus-associated TCR beta chains recognize cytomegalovirus antigens. At a false discovery rate of 0.05, a later analysis linked 16,000 or so TCR beta sequences to specific HLA alleles. The presence/absence analyses assumed that sequencing depth was roughly uniform across donors, and that assumption may not be true. The cohort was sequenced for TCR beta chains only, and without alpha or paired-chain data the features that could be detected were limited. A further reported finding was that TCR beta sequences accurately predicted the HLA-A and HLA-B alleles for most subjects in the first cohort. While some public TCRs were present in many individuals, most TCR sequences turned up only very rarely across donors. A cluster of highly shared sequence variants was judged likely to be a technical artifact of the sequencing pipeline. V-gene and J-gene trimming of TCR beta chains was associated with a missense DCLRE1C variant in a later genetic analysis, and the association was replicated in an independent cohort. Some IMGT-functional V segments, including TRBV6-2 and TRBV6-3, could not be distinguished by the 87-base-pair reads and were therefore excluded. When HLA alleles, especially DR and DQ, strongly co-occurred, attributing TCR associations to individual alleles was difficult. The study listed 170 or so TCR beta chains as associated with cytomegalovirus. Because HLA typing was unavailable for some donors at each locus, only the typed subset was used in association tests. Approximately 16 rarely observed V segments, including chromosome 9 orphons, were excluded from the earlier analysis of approximately 500 of the donors because counts were too low.

The cohort consisted of more than 650 healthy bone marrow donors. At the time of sampling, every cohort member was nominally healthy, though immune exposures that went unrecorded were likely present. CMV serostatus was recorded as positive for 250 to 300 and negative for about 50% of the roughly 700 cohort members, whereas no CMV serostatus was recorded for the donor in question. Each donor provided a peripheral blood sample, and peripheral blood mononuclear cells were used for TCR beta sequencing. Genomic DNA was extracted from the blood cell samples with the Qiagen DNeasy Blood Extraction Kit. The germline V gene provides CDR1 MNHNS and CDR2 SASEGT. V ends up 6 bases short and J 0 bases short, with an unmatched junction base count of 2. From the cysteine up to the phenylalanine, the CDR3 has a length of 14 residues. The read is trimmed to its CDR3 DNA, 42 bases read in frame from base 1.

Sequencing was carried out using PBMCs. Recombination joined TRBV6-1 with TRBJ2-5; 9 central bases correspond to TRBD2. This clonotype originated in a human donor in good health. The CDR3 protein sequence reads: CASRRLADQETQYF. The DNA sequence is as follows: TGTGCCAGCAGGAGACTAGCGGACCAAGAGACCCAGTACTTC.